This T cell receptor beta chain comes out of a study of T cell changes during pregnancy in multiple sclerosis. Profiled with immunoSEQ multiplex PCR; TCRdb holds only in-frame clones, not every one. This repertoire shows more than 65,000 clones, nearly 95% found once; its top ten account for 1.1%. This CDR3 has 14 amino acids. Trimming cost V 2 bases and J 3 bases; bases outside gene matches: 4. Germline V gene lookup returns CDR1 SGHTA and CDR2 FQGTGA. This TCR was recovered from a female donor with multiple sclerosis, enrolled in a pregnancy study. The sample here was peripheral blood, taken in the second trimester of pregnancy. This sequence joins TRBV7-3 and TRBJ2-7, with 7 bases lining up with TRBD2. Written as DNA, the CDR3 is TGTGCCAGCAGCTTAGCGGGAGTGGTCTACGAGCAGTACTTC. It specifies CASSLAGVVYEQYF.